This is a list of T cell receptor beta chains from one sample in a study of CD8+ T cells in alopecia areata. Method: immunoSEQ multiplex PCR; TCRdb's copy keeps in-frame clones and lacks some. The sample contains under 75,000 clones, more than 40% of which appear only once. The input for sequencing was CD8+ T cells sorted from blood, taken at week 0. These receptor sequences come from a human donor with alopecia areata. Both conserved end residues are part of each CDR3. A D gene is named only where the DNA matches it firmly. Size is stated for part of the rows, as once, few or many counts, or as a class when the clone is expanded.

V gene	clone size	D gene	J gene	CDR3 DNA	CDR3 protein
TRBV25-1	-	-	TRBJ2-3	TGTGCCAGCAGCGCCCTCACAGATACGCAGTATTTT	CASSALTDTQYF
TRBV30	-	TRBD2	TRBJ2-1	TGTGCCTGGAGTGAACCGGGACTAGCTCGGGTCAATGAGCAGTTCTTC	CAWSEPGLARVNEQFF
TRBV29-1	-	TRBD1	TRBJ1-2	TGCAGCGTGGACAGGCCCCGGGCAGCGGAAGGCTATGGCTACACCTTC	CSVDRPRAAEGYGYTF
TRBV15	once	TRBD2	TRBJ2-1	TGTGCCACCAGCAGAGATGCTACTAGCGTTTACAATGAGCAGTTCTTC	CATSRDATSVYNEQFF
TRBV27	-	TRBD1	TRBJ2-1	TGTGCCAGCAGTTTATATAACAGGGGCCTTTACAATGAGCAGTTCTTC	CASSLYNRGLYNEQFF
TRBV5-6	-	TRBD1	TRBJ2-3	TGTGCCAGCAGCTTGGGGACAGGTACGATGGCAGATACGCAGTATTTT	CASSLGTGTMADTQYF
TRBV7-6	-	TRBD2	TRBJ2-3	TGTGCCAGCAGCTCACAGGTTGGGGTAGCGGGAATAACCCCAGATACGCAGTATTTT	CASSSQVGVAGITPDTQYF
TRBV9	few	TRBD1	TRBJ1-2	TGTGCCAGCAGCGGGCGGGACAGGGAGGATGGCTACACCTTC	CASSGRDREDGYTF
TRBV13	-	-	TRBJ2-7	TGTGCCAGCAGCTCGACAGGCTCAGAGCAGTACTTC	CASSSTGSEQYF
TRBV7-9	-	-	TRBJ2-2	TGTGCCAGCAGCTTACTCGAAGGACGTATCGGGGAGCTGTTTTTT	CASSLLEGRIGELFF
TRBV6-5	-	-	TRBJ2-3	TGTGCCAGCAGTTACAGGGCCACAGATACGCAGTATTTT	CASSYRATDTQYF
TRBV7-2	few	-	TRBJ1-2	TGTGCCAGCAGCGAAGGCGGACAGTTCCTCTATGGCTACACCTTC	CASSEGGQFLYGYTF
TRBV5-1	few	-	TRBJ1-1	TGCGCCAGCAGCTTGCGCGGGGGCGGCACTGAAGCTTTCTTT	CASSLRGGGTEAFF
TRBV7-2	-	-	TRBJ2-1	TGTGCCAGCAGCTTATGGGGGAACAATGAGCAGTTCTTC	CASSLWGNNEQFF
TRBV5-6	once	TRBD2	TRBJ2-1	TGTGCCAGCAGCTTGGGACTAGCGATGTTCTTC	CASSLGLAMFF
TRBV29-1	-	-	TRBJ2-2	TGCAGCGTTAGGGGCCAAGGGCAGAACACCGGGGAGCTGTTTTTT	CSVRGQGQNTGELFF
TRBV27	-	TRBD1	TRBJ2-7	TGTGCCAGCAGTTTCGGGACAGGGGTCTACGAGCAGTACTTC	CASSFGTGVYEQYF
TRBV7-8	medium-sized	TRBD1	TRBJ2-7	TGTGCCAGCAGCTTAAGAGGGGGCGTTTTCGAGCAGTACTTC	CASSLRGGVFEQYF
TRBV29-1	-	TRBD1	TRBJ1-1	TGCAGCGTCGCACAGGGGCAGGGGACTGAAGCTTTCTTT	CSVAQGQGTEAFF
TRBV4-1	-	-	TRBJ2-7	TGCGCCAGCAGCCAAGAGGGACGGGGGGCGTACGAGCAGTACTTC	CASSQEGRGAYEQYF
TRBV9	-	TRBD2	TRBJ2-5	TGTGCCAGCAGCCTAGACCCGCGGGAGGGGGTGGAGACCCAGTACTTC	CASSLDPREGVETQYF
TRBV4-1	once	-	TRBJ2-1	TGCGCCAGCAGCCCTCTACTCTCGGGTGGCAATGAGCAGTTCTTC	CASSPLLSGGNEQFF
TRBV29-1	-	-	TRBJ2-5	TGCAGCGGAGCTCAGGGATTGCGAGAGACCCAGTACTTC	CSGAQGLRETQYF
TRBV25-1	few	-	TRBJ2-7	TGTGCCAGCAGAGGCTACTACGAGCAGTACTTC	CASRGYYEQYF
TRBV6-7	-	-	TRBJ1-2	TGTGCCAGCAGTTATCTCCCAAACTATGGCTACACCTTC	CASSYLPNYGYTF
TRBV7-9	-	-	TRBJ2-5	TGTGCCAGCAGCCCACCAGGAGGGGCGGAGACCCAGTACTTC	CASSPPGGAETQYF
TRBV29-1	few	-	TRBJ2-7	TGCAGCGTTGGGGAAGGGGCCTACGAGCAGTACTTC	CSVGEGAYEQYF
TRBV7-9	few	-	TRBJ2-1	TGTGCCAGCAGCTTACAAACTACCAGAGCTACCTACAATGAGCAGTTCTTC	CASSLQTTRATYNEQFF
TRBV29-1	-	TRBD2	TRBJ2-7	TGCAGCGTTTTAGCGGGAGCCTACGAGCAGTACTTC	CSVLAGAYEQYF
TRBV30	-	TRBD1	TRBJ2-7	TGTGCCTGGAGTGGCTCCTGGACAGGCTACGAGCAGTACTTC	CAWSGSWTGYEQYF
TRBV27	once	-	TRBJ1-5	TGTGCCAGCAGTCTACGGGGGAGCAATCAGCCCCAGCATTTT	CASSLRGSNQPQHF
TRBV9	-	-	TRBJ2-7	TGTGCCAGCAGCGCCGGACAAAACTTAGGCTACGAGCAGTACTTC	CASSAGQNLGYEQYF
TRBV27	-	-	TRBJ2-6	TGTGCCAGCAGTCCGGGCTCTGGGGCCAACGTCCTGACTTTC	CASSPGSGANVLTF